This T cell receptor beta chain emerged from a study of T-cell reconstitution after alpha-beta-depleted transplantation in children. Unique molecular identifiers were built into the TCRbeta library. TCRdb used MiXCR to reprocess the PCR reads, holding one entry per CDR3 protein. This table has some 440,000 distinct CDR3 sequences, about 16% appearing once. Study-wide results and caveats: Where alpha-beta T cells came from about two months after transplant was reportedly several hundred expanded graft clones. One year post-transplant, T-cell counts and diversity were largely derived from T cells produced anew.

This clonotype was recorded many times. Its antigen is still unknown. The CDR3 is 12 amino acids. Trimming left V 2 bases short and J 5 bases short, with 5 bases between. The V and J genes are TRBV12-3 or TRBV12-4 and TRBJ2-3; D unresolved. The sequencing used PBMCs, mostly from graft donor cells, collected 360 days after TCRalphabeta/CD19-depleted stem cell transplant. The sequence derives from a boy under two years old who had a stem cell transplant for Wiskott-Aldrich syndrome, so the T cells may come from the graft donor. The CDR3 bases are TGTGCCAGCAGTTTATTTCGAGATACGCAGTATTTT. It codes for CASSLFRDTQYF.